What follows are 3 T cell receptor delta chains derived from one specimen sequenced in a study of γδ T cells in repeated Plasmodium falciparum infection. TCRdb re-processed the multiplex PCR reads using CATT. The table has about 57,000 delta-chain clones, around 1.7% seen once; the top ten hold over 12%. Gammadelta T cells were flow-sorted from PBMC into Vgamma9/Vdelta2+ and Vdelta2-negative populations for bulk analysis. The sequencing input was gamma-delta T cells from blood. The source is a pool of human donors (malaria-infected and uninfected, not separated).

As regards this clone: A far larger clone is just one base off, so this is likely a read error. Other DNA sequences in the same sample also yield this CDR3. This chain joins TRDV1 and TRDJ1; possibly TRDD2 for D (9 bases). Here the J gene was assigned by germline matching of the DNA, as TCRdb has none. CDR1 and CDR2 from the germline V gene are TSWWSYY and QGS. The CDR3 is made up of 24 amino acids. Trimming removed 3 bases at V and 1 base at J, with 39 bases between. CDR3 sequence: CALGDGLPTFFTGGYADPTDKLIF. CDR3 bases: TGTGCTCTTGGGGACGGCCTTCCTACGTTCTTTACTGGGGGGTACGCGGACCCCACCGATAAACTCATCTTT.

In its sample, this clone was seen many times. The same CDR3 also results from other DNA sequences found in this sample. The chain uses TRDV1 and TRDJ1; TRDD3 aligns across 7 bases. Germline V gene data show CDR1 as TSWWSYY and CDR2 as QGS. V lost 1 base, J lost 2 bases, and 19 bases stayed unmatched. The CDR3 is 20 residues long. CDR3 nucleotide sequence: TGTGCTCTTGGGGAACGCCTACGCACCAGCTACTGGGGATTTACCGATAAACTCATCTTT. It codes for CALGERLRTSYWGFTDKLIF.

On this clone: A far larger clone lies a single base away; this is likely a read error. Other DNA sequences in the sample encode the same CDR3. The DNA for the CDR3 is TGTGCTCTTGGGGAACTAAGAGGGTACCGTGGACCCGGATACTGGGGGATACAGTACCCCTACTACGCCGATAAACTCATCTTT. Protein product: CALGELRGYRGPGYWGIQYPYYADKLIF. The chain employs TRDV1 and TRDJ1; 12 bases are shared with TRDD3. The J gene is not listed in TCRdb, so it was assigned here from a DNA match to germline. The CDR3 length is 28 residues. Germline CDR1 TSWWSYY, CDR2 QGS. The J segment lost 3 bases and the V segment lost 0 bases, leaving 38 bases of the junction unmatched.